These 19 T cell receptor beta chains share one sample of origin, sequenced in a study of read filtering for tumor transcriptome and immune sequencing. The library was built from around 400 ng RNA with molecular barcoded adaptors for alpha/delta and beta/gamma chains. TCRdb reprocessed the reads via MiXCR and lists one record per CDR3 protein. There are tens of thousands of distinct CDR3 sequences in the sample; around 21% occur only once, and approximately 40% lies in the top ten. Sequences were obtained from a population of CD138-negative cells sorted from bone marrow. The source is a donor aged 40 or over with multiple myeloma.

This chain joins TRBV12-5 and TRBJ2-5; D might be TRBD1 (5 bases). V was trimmed by 0 bases and J by 5 bases, leaving 7 bases between them. This CDR3 region has 13 residues. Germline V gene data show CDR1 as LGHNT and CDR2 as FRNRAP. DNA of the CDR3: TGTGCTAGTGGTTTGGTACAGGTGGAGACCCAGTACTTC. Its translation: CASGLVQVETQYF.

This clonotype was observed at least ten times. The J gene is TRBJ1-1, the V gene TRBV5-1, with 8 nucleotides matching TRBD1. V shed 4 bases and J 4 bases; nucleotides not matched to a gene: 3. Germline V gene sequence: CDR1 SGHRS, CDR2 YFSETQ. The CDR3 has 13 amino acids. Written as DNA, the CDR3 is TGCGCCAGCAGCAGGGACAGGATCACTGAAGCTTTCTTT. Protein: CASSRDRITEAFF.

This clonotype was picked up a small number of times. CDR3 region: CASSLFFSGWNTGELFF. CDR3 nucleotide sequence: TGTGCCAGCAGCCTGTTTTTTTCAGGGTGGAACACCGGGGAGCTGTTTTTT. The V call is TRBV5-6, the J call TRBJ2-2; D possibly corresponds to TRBD1 (5 bases). CDR3 size: 17 residues. Per germline, CDR1 SGHDT and CDR2 YYEEEE. V gave up 4 bases and J gave up 1 base, with 17 bases separating them.

As for this clonotype: Being one base from a much bigger clone, this may be a read error. J is TRBJ2-3 and V is TRBV2; TRBD1 might be the D (5 bases). Germline V lookup: CDR1 SNHLY, CDR2 FYNNEI. The CDR3 consists of 14 residues. The CDR3 protein is CASMGPAGTATQYF. The CDR3 nucleotides read TGTGCCAGCATGGGGCCGGCCGGCACAGCTACGCAGTATTTT.

This clonotype appeared many times. The CDR3 reads CASSIIWSGFANTGELFF. CDR3 coding DNA: TGTGCCAGTAGTATCATCTGGAGTGGATTCGCGAACACCGGGGAGCTGTTTTTT. The chain has TRBV19 and TRBJ2-2; no clear D gene. CDR1 LNHDA and CDR2 SQIVND come from the germline V gene (reference sequence). V was cut by 3 bases and J by 0 bases, with 17 bases left in between. CDR3 length: 18 residues.

In its sample, this clonotype was seen many times. This chain links TRBV7-2 with TRBJ2-7; the D gene is possibly TRBD1 (7 bases). Trimming removed 2 bases from V and 2 bases from J, with 19 bases in between. This CDR3 has 17 residues. Germline V gene sequence: CDR1 SGHTA, CDR2 FQGNSA. As DNA, the CDR3 is TGTGCCAGCAGCTTAAAGGCCGGAGGGGGACAGACCTACGAGCAGTACTTC. This translates into CASSLKAGGGQTYEQYF.

In the case of this clonotype: A much larger clone lies a single base off, so this may be a read error. This chain connects TRBV5-1 to TRBJ2-1, with unresolved D. Germline assignment: CDR1 SGHRS and CDR2 YFSETQ. The CDR3 has 13 residues. The CDR3 nucleotides are TGCGCCAGCGGCTTGCAGGACTACAATGAGCAGTTCTTC. Translation: CASGLQDYNEQFF.

On this clonotype: A far larger clone is off by one base, so a read error is likely. CDR3 coding DNA: TGTGCCAGCACCTCTTTTGAGGGGCAGTGCTTC. Translated, it gives CASTSFEGQCF. The chain couples TRBV28 to TRBJ1-2; possibly TRBD1 for D (5 bases). CDR1 and CDR2 (germline): MDHEN, SYDVKM. The CDR3 spans 11 residues.

As regards this clonotype: Sequence at one end of the junction differs from germline and may be a read error. The gene calls are TRBV10-1 and TRBJ2-1, with D perhaps matching TRBD2 (5 bases). The CDR3 is 15 amino acids. CDR1 WNHNN and CDR2 SYGVQD come from the germline V gene (reference sequence). CDR3 sequence reads: CASSESDGNYNERLF. In DNA form, the CDR3 reads TGCGCCAGCAGTGAGTCGGACGGGAATTACAATGAGCGGCTCTTC.

With regard to this clonotype: One end of the junction is discordant with germline, which a read error may explain. The chain links TRBV7-2 to TRBJ2-7; D perhaps matches TRBD2 (6 bases). The germline V gene encodes CDR1 SGHTA and CDR2 FQGNSA. CDR3 length: 15 residues. In DNA, the CDR3 is TGCGCCAGCAGCTTAGCACTATCGGGAGAGGGAGAGCAGTACTTC. Its translation is CASSLALSGEGEQYF.

The genes are TRBV11-1 and TRBJ2-1, with a weak D call TRBD2 (6 bases). The CDR3 length is 15 residues. The germline V gene has CDR1 SGHAT and CDR2 FQDESV (reference sequence). Trimming left V 5 bases short and J 3 bases short, with 14 bases between. The CDR3 loop reads CASSPRVGGYNEQFF. CDR3 nucleotides: TGTGCCAGCAGCCCCCGGGTCGGGGGCTACAATGAGCAGTTCTTC.

The table lists this clonotype with many counts. The V gene is TRBV7-9, the J gene TRBJ1-4, with TRBD1 matching 7 bases. The CDR3 spans 16 residues. V lost 5 bases, J lost 0 bases, and 6 bases stayed unmatched. CDR1 SEHNR and CDR2 FQNEAQ come from the germline V gene (reference sequence). The DNA for the CDR3 is TGTGCCAGCAGCCCCCTCACAGGGGCAACTAATGAAAAACTGTTTTTT. Translation: CASSPLTGATNEKLFF.

This clonotype was observed many times. This rearrangement joins TRBV19 to TRBJ2-7, with a weak D call TRBD2 (5 bases). V lost 4 bases and J lost 6, with 7 bases in between. Looked up from germline, CDR1 is LNHDA and CDR2 is SQIVND (reference sequence). This CDR3 is built from 11 residues. CDR3 amino acids: CASSTGSEQYF. The CDR3 DNA reads TGTGCCAGTAGTACGGGGAGCGAGCAGTACTTC. Variable domain in full (rest from reference TRBV19 and TRBJ2-7): DGGITQSPKYLFRKEGQNVTLSCEQNLNHDAMYWYRQDPGQGLRLIYYSQIVNDFQKGDIAEGYSVSREKKESFPLTVTSAQKNPTAFYLCASSTGSEQYFGPGTRLTVT.

This clonotype was counted ten times or more. This chain links TRBV6-6 with TRBJ2-3; TRBD2 aligns across 12 bases. V lost 4 bases, J lost 2 bases, and 4 bases stayed unmatched. The CDR3 has 16 amino acids. Germline V gene data show CDR1 as MNHNY and CDR2 as SVGAGI (reference sequence). The CDR3 protein is CASSSGTSGHTDTQYF. The CDR3 bases are TGTGCCAGCAGTTCCGGGACTAGCGGGCACACAGATACGCAGTATTTT.

Ten or more counts support this clonotype. This chain joins TRBV10-3 and TRBJ2-3, with D possibly TRBD2 on 5 matching bases. Trimming removed 2 bases from V and 10 bases from J, with 16 bases in between. The CDR3 totals 14 residues. CDR1 and CDR2 (germline): ENHRY, SYGVKD. CDR3 nucleotide sequence: TGTGCCATCAGTGAGGAAGGTCTCCGGGATCCGCAGTATTTT. Translation: CAISEEGLRDPQYF.

As for this clonotype: A far larger clone is one base from this, pointing to a likely read error. The V gene is TRBV5-6, the J gene TRBJ1-1; D unclear. The better agreement between TRBJ1-6 and the DNA end casts doubt on the J call. CDR1 and CDR2 (germline): SGHDT, YYEEEE. The CDR3 has 14 amino acids. The CDR3 DNA is TGTGCCAGCAGCTATTCATTTGGGAATTCACCCCTCCACTTT. Its protein is CASSYSFGNSPLHF.

Concerning this clonotype itself: This probably arose from a read error, given a far larger clone one base away. The V gene is TRBV7-2, the J gene TRBJ2-1, with 7 bases aligning to TRBD2. Germline CDR1 SGHTA, CDR2 FQGNSA. The CDR3 consists of 15 residues. CDR3 protein: CASRLGASGNNEQFF. Here the CDR3 DNA reads TGTGCCAGCAGATTAGGGGCTAGCGGAAACAATGAGCAGTTCTTC.

This chain connects TRBV29-1 to TRBJ2-7, with D uncertain. CDR1 is SQVTM and CDR2 is ANQGSEA in the germline V gene. The CDR3 runs 11 residues. Trimming took 3 bases from V and 4 from J, leaving 7 bases between them. DNA for the CDR3: TGCAGCGTTGACCAGGAGTACGAGCAGTACTTC. Amino acid sequence: CSVDQEYEQYF.

This clonotype was counted many times. The chain joins TRBV10-3 to TRBJ1-5; D is possibly TRBD1 (5 bases). The ends were cut back, 3 bases at V and 2 bases at J, with 11 bases in the middle. CDR3 length: 15 amino acids. In germline, CDR1 is ENHRY, CDR2 SYGVKD. The CDR3 loop is CAISDSGGGNQPQHF. The DNA for the CDR3 is TGTGCCATCAGTGACTCGGGGGGTGGCAATCAGCCCCAGCATTTT.